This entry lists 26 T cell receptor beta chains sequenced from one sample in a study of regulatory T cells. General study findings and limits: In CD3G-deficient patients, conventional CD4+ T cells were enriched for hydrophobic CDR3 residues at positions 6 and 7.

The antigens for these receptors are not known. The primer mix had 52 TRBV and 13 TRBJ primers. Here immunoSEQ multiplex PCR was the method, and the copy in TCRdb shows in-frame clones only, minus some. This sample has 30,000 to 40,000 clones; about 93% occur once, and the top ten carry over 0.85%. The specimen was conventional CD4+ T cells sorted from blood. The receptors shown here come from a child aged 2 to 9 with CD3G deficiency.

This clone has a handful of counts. CDR3: CASSSMTGLGYGYTF. CDR3 bases: TGTGCCAGCAGTTCTATGACAGGGTTAGGCTATGGCTACACCTTC. V gene TRBV28 combines with J gene TRBJ1-2; 7 nucleotides match TRBD1. V shed 4 bases, J shed 4 bases, and the junction held 9 bases outside the gene matches. The germline CDR1 and CDR2 sequences are MDHEN and SYDVKM. CDR3 length equals 15 residues.

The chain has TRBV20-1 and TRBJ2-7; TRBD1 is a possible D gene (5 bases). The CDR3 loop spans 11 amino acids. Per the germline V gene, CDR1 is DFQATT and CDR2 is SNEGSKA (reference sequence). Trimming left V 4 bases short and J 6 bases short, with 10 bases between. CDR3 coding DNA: TGCAGTGCTACAACAGGTCTCGAGCAGTACTTC. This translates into CSATTGLEQYF.

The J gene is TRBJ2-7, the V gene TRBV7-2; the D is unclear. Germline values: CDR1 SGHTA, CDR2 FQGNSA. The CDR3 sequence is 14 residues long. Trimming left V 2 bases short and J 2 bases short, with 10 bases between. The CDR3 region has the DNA TGTGCCAGCAGCTTATTACACGGTACCTACGAGCAGTACTTC. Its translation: CASSLLHGTYEQYF.

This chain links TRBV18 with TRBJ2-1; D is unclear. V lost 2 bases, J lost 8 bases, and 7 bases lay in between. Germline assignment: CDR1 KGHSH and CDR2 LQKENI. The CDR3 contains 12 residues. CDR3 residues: CASSPFRDEQFF. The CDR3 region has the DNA TGTGCCAGCTCACCATTTAGGGATGAGCAGTTCTTC.

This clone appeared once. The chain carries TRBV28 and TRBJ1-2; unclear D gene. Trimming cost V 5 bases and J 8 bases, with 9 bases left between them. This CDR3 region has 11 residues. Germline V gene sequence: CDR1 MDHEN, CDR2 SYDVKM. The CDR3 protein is CASSGRSGYTF. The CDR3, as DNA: TGTGCCAGCAGTGGGCGATCGGGCTACACCTTC.

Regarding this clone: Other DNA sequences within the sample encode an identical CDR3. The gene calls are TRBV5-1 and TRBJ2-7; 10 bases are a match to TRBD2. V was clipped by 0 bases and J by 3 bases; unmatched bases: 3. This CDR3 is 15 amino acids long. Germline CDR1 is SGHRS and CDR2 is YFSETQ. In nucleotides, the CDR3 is TGCGCCAGCAGCTTGGGGACTAGCGGATTCTACGAGCAGTACTTC. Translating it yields CASSLGTSGFYEQYF. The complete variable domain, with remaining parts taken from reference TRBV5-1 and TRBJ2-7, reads KAGVTQTPRYLIKTRGQQVTLSCSPISGHRSVSWYQQTPGQGLQFLFEYFSETQRNKGNFPGRFSGRQFSNSRSEMNVSTLELGDSALYLCASSLGTSGFYEQYFGPGTRLTVT.

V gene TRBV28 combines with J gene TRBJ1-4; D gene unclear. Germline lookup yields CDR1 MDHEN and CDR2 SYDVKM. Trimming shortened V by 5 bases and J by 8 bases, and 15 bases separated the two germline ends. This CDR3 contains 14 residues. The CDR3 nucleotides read TGTGCCAGCAGTGAGGCCTCCCCTGGAGAAAAACTGTTTTTT. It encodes CASSEASPGEKLFF.

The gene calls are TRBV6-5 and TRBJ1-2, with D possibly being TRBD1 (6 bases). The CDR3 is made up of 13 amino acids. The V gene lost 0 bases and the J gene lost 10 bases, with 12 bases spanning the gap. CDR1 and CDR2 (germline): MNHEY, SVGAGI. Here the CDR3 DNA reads TGTGCCAGCAGTTACTCGATCGGGGGCTCCTACACCTTC. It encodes CASSYSIGGSYTF.

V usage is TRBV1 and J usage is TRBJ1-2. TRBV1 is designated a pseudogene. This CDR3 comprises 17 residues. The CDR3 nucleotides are TGCACCAGCAGTGAACACACGTTTCGGAGCGTCGACTATGGCTACACCTTC. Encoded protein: CTSSEHTFRSVDYGYTF.

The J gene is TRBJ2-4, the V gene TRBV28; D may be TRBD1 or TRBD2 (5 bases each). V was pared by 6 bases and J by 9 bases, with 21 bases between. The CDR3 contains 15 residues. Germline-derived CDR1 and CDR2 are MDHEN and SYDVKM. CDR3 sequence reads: CASSTGSGPQSIQYF. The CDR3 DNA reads TGTGCCAGCAGCACCGGGTCGGGACCTCAGAGCATTCAGTACTTC. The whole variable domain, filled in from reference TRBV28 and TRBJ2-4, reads DVKVTQSSRYLVKRTGEKVFLECVQDMDHENMFWYRQDPGLGLRLIYFSYDVKMKEKGDIPEGYSVSREKKERFSLILESASTNQTSMYLCASSTGSGPQSIQYFGAGTRLSVL.

This CDR3 is CASRTGAGELFF. In DNA, the CDR3 is TGTGCCAGCAGGACAGGGGCCGGGGAGCTGTTTTTT. The gene calls are TRBV6-6 and TRBJ2-2, with 8 bases matching TRBD1. J lost 6 bases, V lost 6 bases, and 0 bases had no gene match. The length of the CDR3 is 12 residues. The germline CDR1 and CDR2 sequences are MNHNY and SVGAGI (reference sequence).

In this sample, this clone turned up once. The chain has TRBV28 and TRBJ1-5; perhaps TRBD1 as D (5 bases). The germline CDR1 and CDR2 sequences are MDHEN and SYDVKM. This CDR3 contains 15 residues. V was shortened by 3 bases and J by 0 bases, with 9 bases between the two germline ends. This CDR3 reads CASSLGGGSNQPQHF. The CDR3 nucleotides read TGTGCCAGCAGTTTGGGGGGGGGTAGCAATCAGCCCCAGCATTTT.

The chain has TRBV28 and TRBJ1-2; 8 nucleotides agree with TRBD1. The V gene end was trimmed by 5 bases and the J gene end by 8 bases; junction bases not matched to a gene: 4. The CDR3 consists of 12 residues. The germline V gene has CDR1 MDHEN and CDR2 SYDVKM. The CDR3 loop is CASSPGQGGYTF. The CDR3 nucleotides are TGTGCCAGCAGTCCAGGACAGGGCGGCTACACCTTC.

The CDR3 DNA sequence: TGTGCCAGCAGCTCCCGCGGGGATGAGCAGTTCTTC. It is translated as CASSSRGDEQFF. The chain couples TRBV7-9 to TRBJ2-1, with D possibly TRBD2 on 6 matching bases. Germline CDR1 SEHNR, CDR2 FQNEAQ (reference sequence). The CDR3 has 12 residues. Trimming took 4 bases from V and 8 from J, leaving 9 bases between them.

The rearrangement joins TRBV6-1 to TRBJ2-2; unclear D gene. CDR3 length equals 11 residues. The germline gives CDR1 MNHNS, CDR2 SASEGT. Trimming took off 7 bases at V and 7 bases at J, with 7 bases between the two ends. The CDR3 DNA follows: TGTGCCAGCACCATCGGCGGGGAGCTGTTTTTT. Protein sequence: CASTIGGELFF.

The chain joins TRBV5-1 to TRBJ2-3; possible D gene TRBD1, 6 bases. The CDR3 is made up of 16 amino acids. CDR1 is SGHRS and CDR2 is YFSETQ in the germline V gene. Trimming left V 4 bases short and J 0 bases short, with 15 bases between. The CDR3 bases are TGCGCCAGCAGCCCCGGACAGACCTCTAGCACAGATACGCAGTATTTT. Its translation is CASSPGQTSSTDTQYF.

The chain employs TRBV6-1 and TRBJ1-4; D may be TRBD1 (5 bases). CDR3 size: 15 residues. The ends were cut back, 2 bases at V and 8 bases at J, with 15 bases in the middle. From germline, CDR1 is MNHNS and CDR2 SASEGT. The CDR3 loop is CASSEKTWGGEKLFF. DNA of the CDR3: TGTGCCAGCAGTGAAAAGACGTGGGGCGGCGAAAAACTGTTTTTT.

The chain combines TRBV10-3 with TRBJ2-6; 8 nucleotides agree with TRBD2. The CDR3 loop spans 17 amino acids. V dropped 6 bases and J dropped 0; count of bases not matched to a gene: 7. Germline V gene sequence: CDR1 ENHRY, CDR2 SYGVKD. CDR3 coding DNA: TGTGCCATCAGCCCTACTAGCGGACTCTCTGGGGCCAACGTCCTGACTTTC. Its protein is CAISPTSGLSGANVLTF.

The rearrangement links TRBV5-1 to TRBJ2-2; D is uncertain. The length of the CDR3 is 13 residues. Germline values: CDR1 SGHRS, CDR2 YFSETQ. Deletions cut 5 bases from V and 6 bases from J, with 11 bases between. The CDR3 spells CASRQHAAGELFF. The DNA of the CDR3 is TGCGCCAGCAGGCAACATGCAGCCGGGGAGCTGTTTTTT.

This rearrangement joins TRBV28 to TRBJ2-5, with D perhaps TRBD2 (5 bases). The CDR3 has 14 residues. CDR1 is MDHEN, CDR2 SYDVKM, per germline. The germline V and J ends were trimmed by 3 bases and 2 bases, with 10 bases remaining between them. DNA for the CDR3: TGTGCCAGCAGTTTTCCGGGCGGGCAAGAGACCCAGTACTTC. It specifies CASSFPGGQETQYF.

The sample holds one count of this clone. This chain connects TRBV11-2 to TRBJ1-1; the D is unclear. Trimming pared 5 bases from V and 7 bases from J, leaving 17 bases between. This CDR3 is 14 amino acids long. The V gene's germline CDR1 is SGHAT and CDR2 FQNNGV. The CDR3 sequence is CASSRWGGSGEAFF. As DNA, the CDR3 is TGTGCCAGCAGCCGCTGGGGAGGGTCGGGTGAAGCTTTCTTT.

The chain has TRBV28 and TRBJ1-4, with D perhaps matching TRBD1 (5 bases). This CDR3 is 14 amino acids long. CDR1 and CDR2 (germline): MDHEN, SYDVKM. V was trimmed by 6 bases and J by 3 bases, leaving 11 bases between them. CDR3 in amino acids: CASRAGNANEKLFF. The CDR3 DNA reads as TGTGCCAGCAGGGCAGGGAACGCTAATGAAAAACTGTTTTTT.

This CDR3 is CASSTPAPNEKLFF. The CDR3 DNA is TGTGCCAGCAGTACCCCGGCCCCTAATGAAAAACTGTTTTTT. The V and J genes are TRBV28 and TRBJ1-4; no clear D gene. Germline V lookup: CDR1 MDHEN, CDR2 SYDVKM. The CDR3 spans 14 residues. The V and J ends lost 5 bases and 3 bases respectively, with 10 bases between them.

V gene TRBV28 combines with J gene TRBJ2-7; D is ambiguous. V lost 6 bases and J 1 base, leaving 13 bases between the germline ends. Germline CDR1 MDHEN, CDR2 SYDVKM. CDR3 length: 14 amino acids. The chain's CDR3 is CASSTPSNSYEQYF. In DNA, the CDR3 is TGTGCCAGCAGCACCCCCTCTAATTCCTACGAGCAGTACTTC.

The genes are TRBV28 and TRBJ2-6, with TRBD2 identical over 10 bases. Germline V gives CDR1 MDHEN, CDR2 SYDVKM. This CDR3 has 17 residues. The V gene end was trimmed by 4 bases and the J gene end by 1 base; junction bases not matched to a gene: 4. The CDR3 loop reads CASSSASGSSGANVLTF. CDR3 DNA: TGTGCCAGCAGTTCCGCTAGCGGGAGTTCTGGGGCCAACGTCCTGACTTTC.

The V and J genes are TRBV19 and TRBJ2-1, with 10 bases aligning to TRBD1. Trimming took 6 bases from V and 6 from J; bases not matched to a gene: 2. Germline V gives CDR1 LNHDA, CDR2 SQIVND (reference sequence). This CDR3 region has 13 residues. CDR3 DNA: TGTGCCAGTAGGGGGACAGGGGTCAATGAGCAGTTCTTC. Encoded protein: CASRGTGVNEQFF.